The 27 T cell receptor beta chains in this list originate from one sample, sequenced in a study of Graves' ophthalmopathy and Graves' hyperthyroidism. As the template, RNA transcripts were used to amplify TCR beta CDR3 regions. Following a first-round RT-PCR that used HTBI primers, a second-round multiplex PCR was carried out. Via MiXCR, TCRdb re-called the multiplex PCR reads, giving one row per CDR3 protein. The sample lists over 650,000 distinct CDR3 sequences, about 38% seen once, with 2.5% to 3.5% in the top ten. Sequencing input: peripheral blood. The receptors come from an adult man with Graves' ophthalmopathy.

This clonotype was seen at least ten times. The chain carries TRBV7-3 and TRBJ1-2; 10 bases align to TRBD1. Per the germline V gene, CDR1 is SGHTA and CDR2 is FQGTGA. CDR3 size: 14 residues. V lost 3 bases, J lost 8 bases, and 6 bases stayed unmatched. The CDR3 DNA follows: TGTGCCAGCAGCTTGACCGGGACAGGGGAAGGCTACACCTTC. It translates to CASSLTGTGEGYTF. Supplemented by reference TRBV7-3 and TRBJ1-2, the full variable domain reads GAGVSQTPSNKVTEKGKYVELRCDPISGHTALYWYRQSLGQGPEFLIYFQGTGAADDSGLPNDRFFAVRPEGSVSTLKIQRTERGDSAVYLCASSLTGTGEGYTFGSGTRLTVV.

This clonotype came up many times. The chain has TRBV20-1 and TRBJ1-1; D is perhaps TRBD1 (5 bases). Germline V gives CDR1 DFQATT, CDR2 SNEGSKA (reference sequence). V lost 1 base to trimming and J lost 1 base, with 10 bases between them. The CDR3 sequence is 14 residues long. CDR3 residues: CSARVGGPNTEAFF. CDR3 bases: TGCAGTGCTAGAGTGGGGGGACCGAACACTGAAGCTTTCTTT.

About this clonotype: At one of its ends the junction is not consistent with the germline gene, which may arise from a read error. The V and J genes are TRBV4-1 and TRBJ1-5; TRBD1 aligns across 10 bases. Germline V CDR1 and CDR2: MGHRA, YSYEKL. The CDR3 sequence is 14 residues long. CDR3 sequence reads: CASSRRDRGLHEHF. CDR3 sequence (DNA): TGTGCCAGCAGCCGCCGGGACAGGGGTTTACACGAGCATTTT.

This clonotype was recorded a few times. The chain carries TRBV2 and TRBJ1-2; TRBD1 matches 9 bases. Germline-derived CDR1 and CDR2 are SNHLY and FYNNEI. The CDR3 sequence is 15 residues long. V gave up 5 bases and J gave up 4 bases; unmatched junction bases: 8. The chain's CDR3 is CASSLRDRELYGYTF. CDR3 DNA sequence: TGTGCCAGCAGTTTACGGGACAGGGAGCTCTATGGCTACACCTTC.

This clonotype was seen at least ten times. The rearrangement uses TRBV10-3 and TRBJ2-7, with D perhaps TRBD1 (5 bases). The germline V gene encodes CDR1 ENHRY and CDR2 SYGVKD. Between the trimmed V and J ends, which lost 11 bases and 5 bases, there was a span of 19 bases. There are 13 residues in the CDR3. The CDR3 region has the DNA TGTGCCGCCGCCGAGACAGTCGGCAACGAGCAGTACTTC. Protein sequence: CAAAETVGNEQYF.

This clonotype was counted many times. The genes are TRBV5-6 and TRBJ1-1; maybe TRBD1 (5 bases). The CDR3 has 14 residues. V lost 1 base, J lost 10 bases, and 17 bases lay in between. Germline lookup yields CDR1 SGHDT and CDR2 YYEEEE. CDR3 region: CASSLSQGARGAFF. The DNA of the CDR3 is TGTGCCAGCAGCTTGAGCCAGGGCGCCCGAGGAGCTTTCTTT.

This clonotype occurred a few times. This chain connects TRBV7-2 to TRBJ2-5, with a tentative D call TRBD2 (5 bases). V was cut by 5 bases and J by 4 bases, with 17 bases left in between. The germline gives CDR1 SGHTA, CDR2 FQGNSA. The CDR3 has 15 amino acids. CDR3 amino acids: CASSPEWGVGETQYF. The CDR3 nucleotides are TGTGCCAGCAGCCCCGAGTGGGGAGTCGGAGAGACCCAGTACTTC.

This clonotype was seen more than once but under ten times. The chain is built from TRBV11-3 and TRBJ1-4; 10 bases are shared with TRBD1. The CDR3 loop spans 18 amino acids. Looked up from germline, CDR1 is SGHNT and CDR2 is YENEEA. V gave up 3 bases and J gave up 7 bases; unmatched junction bases: 14. The chain's CDR3 is CASSLRGQGTISGEKLFF. The CDR3 DNA is TGTGCCAGCAGCTTGAGGGGACAGGGGACGATTTCGGGTGAAAAACTGTTTTTT.

The rearrangement links TRBV7-9 to TRBJ2-7; either TRBD1 or TRBD2 may fit D (5 bases each). In germline, CDR1 is SEHNR, CDR2 FQNEAQ (reference sequence). The length of the CDR3 is 15 residues. The V gene lost 1 base and the J gene lost 2 bases, with 12 bases spanning the gap. In nucleotides, the CDR3 is TGTGCCAGCAGCTTAGGGGACGGAATAACCTACGAGCAGTACTTC. It codes for CASSLGDGITYEQYF.

This clonotype was seen once. This may be a read error: a much more frequent sequence differs by one nucleotide. Because it lacks the conserved phenylalanine or tryptophan at the end, this CDR3 is likely a read error. V gene TRBV7-8 combines with J gene TRBJ2-7; 9 positions agree with TRBD2. The CDR3 totals 15 residues. Germline trimming cut 5 bases from V and 1 base from J; bases unmatched to any gene: 6. Per germline, CDR1 SGHVS and CDR2 FQNEAQ. In DNA, the CDR3 is TGTGCCAGCAGCATTAGCGGGAGCTATTCCTACGAGCAGTACCTC. Amino acid sequence: CASSISGSYSYEQYL.

This clonotype was recorded only once. A junction end diverges from the germline sequence, so it may reflect a read error. The chain employs TRBV24-1 and TRBJ1-5; maybe TRBD1 (6 bases). The germline CDR1 and CDR2 sequences are KGHDR and SFDVKD. The CDR3 has 16 amino acids. The CDR3 bases are TGTACCACCAGTGACTTTGATAGGGGGGTCCGGCAGCCCCAGCATTTT. Translation: CTTSDFDRGVRQPQHF.

The rearrangement links TRBV19 to TRBJ1-2; tentatively, D is TRBD1 (5 bases). CDR1 is LNHDA and CDR2 is SQIVND in the germline V gene (reference sequence). The germline V and J ends were trimmed by 4 bases and 7 bases, with 16 bases remaining between them. The length of the CDR3 is 14 residues. CDR3 residues: CASSTGPTHGGYTF. CDR3 in DNA: TGTGCCAGTAGTACGGGACCGACCCACGGTGGCTACACCTTC.

The J gene is TRBJ2-1, the V gene TRBV2; 12 nucleotides line up with TRBD2. This CDR3 spans 17 amino acids. V shed 5 bases and J 5 bases; nucleotides not matched to a gene: 10. The V gene's germline CDR1 is SNHLY and CDR2 FYNNEI. The CDR3 nucleotides read TGTGCCAGCAGTCCAATTGGACTAGCGGGGCCTGACAATGAGCAGTTCTTC. This sequence encodes CASSPIGLAGPDNEQFF.

The V and J genes are TRBV29-1 and TRBJ1-1; D not resolved. The length of the CDR3 is 12 residues. CDR1 and CDR2 (germline): SQVTM, ANQGSEA. V was cut by 4 bases and J by 0 bases, with 6 bases left in between. The CDR3 is CSVVSLNTEAFF. The CDR3 DNA is TGCAGCGTTGTGTCACTGAACACTGAAGCTTTCTTT. Full variable domain (rest looked up from reference TRBV29-1 and TRBJ1-1): SAVISQKPSRDICQRGTSLTIQCQVDSQVTMMFWYRQQPGQSLTLIATANQGSEATYESGFVIDKFPISRPNLTFSTLTVSNMSPEDSSIYLCSVVSLNTEAFFGQGTRLTVV.

The chain has TRBV10-3 and TRBJ2-7; D unclear. Germline V lookup: CDR1 ENHRY, CDR2 SYGVKD. This CDR3 comprises 13 residues. V dropped 6 bases and J dropped 6 bases, with 15 bases sitting between them. The CDR3 nucleotides are TGTGCCATCAGCAGCCAAGATGCCCCCGAGCAGTACTTC. This translates into CAISSQDAPEQYF.

This clonotype was recorded at least ten times. The J gene is TRBJ1-1, the V gene TRBV7-9; TRBD1 matches at 8 bases. This CDR3 has 15 amino acids. Trimming cost V 2 bases and J 5 bases; bases outside gene matches: 7. CDR1 SEHNR and CDR2 FQNEAQ come from the germline V gene (reference sequence). CDR3 sequence reads: CASSLSGQGGTEAFF. DNA of the CDR3: TGTGCCAGCAGCTTATCCGGACAGGGAGGGACTGAAGCTTTCTTT. Full variable domain (outside the CDR3, taken from reference TRBV7-9 and TRBJ1-1): DTGVSQNPRHKITKRGQNVTFRCDPISEHNRLYWYRQTLGQGPEFLTYFQNEAQLEKSRLLSDRFSAERPKGSFSTLEIQRTEQGDSAMYLCASSLSGQGGTEAFFGQGTRLTVV.

This clonotype has ten or more counts. As DNA, the CDR3 is TGTGCCAGCAGCGTAGACCGGGACAGGGGGTACACTGAAGCTTTCTTT. Translated: CASSVDRDRGYTEAFF. The chain uses TRBV9 and TRBJ1-1; 11 nucleotides match TRBD1. With 0 bases clipped from V and 3 bases from J, the junction kept 4 bases outside the gene matches. The V gene's germline CDR1 is SGDLS and CDR2 YYNGEE. The CDR3 covers 16 residues.

The genes are TRBV5-1 and TRBJ1-2; 12 bases are shared with TRBD1. The CDR3 runs 15 residues. Germline CDR1 reads SGHRS; CDR2 reads YFSETQ. After removal of 2 bases from V and 5 bases from J, the junction contained 4 bases not matched to a gene. The CDR3 coding sequence is TGCGCCAGCAGCTTTGGGACAGGGGGCTCGTATGGCTACACCTTC. Translated, it gives CASSFGTGGSYGYTF.

The rearrangement joins TRBV6-1 to TRBJ2-5; 11 bases line up with TRBD1. The CDR3 runs 14 residues. CDR1 is MNHNS and CDR2 is SASEGT in the germline V gene. V dropped 6 bases and J dropped 5; count of bases not matched to a gene: 5. The CDR3 reads CASRRDRGSETQYF. In DNA, the CDR3 is TGTGCCAGCAGAAGGGACAGGGGGTCGGAGACCCAGTACTTC.

This clonotype appeared a few times. This rearrangement joins TRBV12-3 or TRBV12-4 to TRBJ1-1, with TRBD1 matching 9 bases. The trim removed 8 bases at V and 1 base at J, leaving 14 bases unmatched. This CDR3 contains 17 residues. For the CDR3, the DNA is TGTGCCAGCGGATTGGGACAGGGACTTAGAGGGAACACTGAAGCTTTCTTT. Residues: CASGLGQGLRGNTEAFF.

The rearrangement joins TRBV6-5 to TRBJ2-7, with 8 bases that match TRBD2. The CDR3 has 16 residues. After removal of 0 bases from V and 2 bases from J, the junction contained 6 bases not matched to a gene. Germline values: CDR1 MNHEY, CDR2 SVGAGI. The DNA for the CDR3 is TGTGCCAGCAGTTACTCGAGTCGGGGGGGCCCCTACGAGCAGTACTTC. It specifies CASSYSSRGGPYEQYF.

This clonotype was detected a few times. This may stem from a read error, because a much larger clone lies one nucleotide away. The gene calls are TRBV15 and TRBJ2-5; D remains ambiguous. Per the germline V gene, CDR1 is LNHNV and CDR2 is YYDKDF (reference sequence). This CDR3 region has 11 residues. The V end was cut by 4 bases, the J end by 4 bases, with 4 bases between. CDR3 sequence: CATSKGETQYF. The CDR3 bases are TGTGCCACCAGCAAAGGAGAGACCCAGTACTTC.

J is TRBJ1-6 and V is TRBV6-4, with D perhaps matching TRBD1 (6 bases). The CDR3 sequence is 13 residues long. Germline CDR1 is MRHNA and CDR2 is SNTAGT. V lost 5 bases to trimming and J lost 10 bases, with 12 bases between them. CDR3 sequence: CASSIQGDSPLHF. DNA for the CDR3: TGTGCCAGCAGTATACAGGGCGACTCACCCCTCCACTTT.

V usage is TRBV4-3 and J usage is TRBJ1-3; TRBD1 might be the D (6 bases). Looked up from germline, CDR1 is LGHNA and CDR2 is YSLEER. The CDR3 is 15 residues long. V was shortened by 1 base and J by 6 bases, with 13 bases between the two germline ends. In DNA form, the CDR3 reads TGCGCCAGCAGCCAAGCGGACAGTTGGGTAAACACCATATATTTT. Residues: CASSQADSWVNTIYF.

This clonotype was detected ten times or more. The chain has TRBV14 and TRBJ1-5; no reliable D call. CDR3 length equals 13 residues. V dropped 3 bases and J dropped 7 bases, with 10 bases sitting between them. Germline lookup yields CDR1 SGHDN and CDR2 FVKESK. CDR3 DNA sequence: TGTGCCAGCAGCCATGGCAATGGCCAGCCCCAGCATTTT. Protein: CASSHGNGQPQHF.

On this clonotype: A much larger clone lies a single base off, so this may be a read error. The V call is TRBV7-2, the J call TRBJ2-7; a weak D match, TRBD1 (6 bases). The germline CDR1 and CDR2 sequences are SGHTA and FQGNSA. The CDR3 is 16 amino acids. Between the trimmed V and J ends, which lost 9 bases and 0 bases, there was a span of 21 bases. CDR3 residues: CASSTTKGESSYEQYF. CDR3 nucleotide sequence: TGTGCCAGTAGTACCACGAAGGGGGAGAGCTCCTACGAGCAGTACTTC.

The table lists this clonotype with a few counts. The V gene is TRBV13, the J gene TRBJ2-6; maybe TRBD1 (6 bases). The V and J ends lost 5 bases and 0 bases respectively, with 8 bases between them. In germline, CDR1 is PRHDT, CDR2 FYEKMQ (reference sequence). This CDR3 spans 15 amino acids. CDR3 loop: CASSGGFSGANVLTF. The CDR3 DNA reads TGTGCCAGCAGCGGGGGCTTCTCTGGGGCCAACGTCCTGACTTTC.